The T cell receptor beta chain described here comes from a study of CD8 T cells in Susac syndrome. In germline, CDR1 is SGDLS, CDR2 YYNGEE. The CDR3 is 14 amino acids. V shed 3 bases and J shed 10 bases, with 17 bases lying between them. RNA was extracted with the RNeasy kit, and a quantity of about 0.45 to 1 ug was reverse transcribed using random hexamers. Amplification of TCR beta CDR3 across 54 Vbeta and 13 Jbeta was performed with immunoSEQ multiplex PCR. From the immunoSEQ multiplex PCR reads, TCRdb called clonotypes with MiXCR, one entry per CDR3 protein. The sample has tens of thousands of distinct CDR3 sequences; 94% are singletons.

The sequence was collected from a human donor in good health. The V gene is TRBV9, the J gene TRBJ2-1; D is unresolved. Source material: CD8+ T cells from PBMCs. CDR3 in DNA: TGTGCCAGCAGCGGAGGTTTCCCTCTTGAGGAGCAGTTCTTC. As protein: CASSGGFPLEEQFF.